These T cell receptor beta chains were read from a single sample in a study of a mutant IDH1 vaccine in newly diagnosed glioma. The table came from immunoSEQ multiplex PCR; TCRdb's copy has only in-frame clones and leaves some out. The table has around 130,000 clones, roughly 78% seen once; the top ten hold less than 7%. Antigens of these TCRs are unknown. This specimen was PBMCs, taken from a glioma patient whose treatment included an IDH1 peptide vaccine. Every receptor here comes from a man aged 35-49 years with glioma. Both conserved end residues are trimmed from each CDR3. Not all rows give a size; the values are once, few, many and, for expanded clones, a class.

abundance: -
len: 9
v_gene: TRBV11-2
CDR3aa: ASSGNYEQY

abundance: few
len: 11
v_gene: TRBV6-6
CDR3aa: ASIGTGGVVAF

abundance: once
len: 13
v_gene: TRBV11-2
CDR3aa: ASSLQGQGTDTQY

abundance: once
len: 13
v_gene: TRBV6-5
CDR3aa: ASSRTESSGNTIY

abundance: -
len: 10
v_gene: TRBV5-6
CDR3aa: ASSLSTAQQY

abundance: -
len: 10
v_gene: TRBV7-2
CDR3aa: ASALGPRGYT

abundance: -
len: 14
v_gene: TRBV18
CDR3aa: ASSPLMTGVNYGYT

abundance: -
len: 16
v_gene: TRBV6-4
CDR3aa: ASSDEILTGTGTYEQY

abundance: -
len: 11
v_gene: TRBV25-1
CDR3aa: ASKGQGGSEQF

abundance: once
len: 13
v_gene: TRBV7-2
CDR3aa: ASSLGNTLYNEQF

abundance: -
len: 9
v_gene: TRBV28
CDR3aa: ASSFDQPQH

abundance: -
len: 11
v_gene: TRBV5-6
CDR3aa: ASSRTGGTEAF

abundance: few
len: 15
v_gene: TRBV4-3
CDR3aa: ASSQDLTAGGRNEQF

abundance: -
len: 13
v_gene: TRBV2
CDR3aa: ASRDRTATNEKLF

abundance: -
len: 12
v_gene: TRBV30
CDR3aa: ARKSDSGANVLT

abundance: -
len: 11
v_gene: TRBV5-4
CDR3aa: ASSSPPTRALH

abundance: -
len: 11
v_gene: TRBV5-1
CDR3aa: ASTKGGGYEQY

abundance: -
len: 13
v_gene: TRBV19
CDR3aa: ASSIEGGNNEKQY

abundance: -
len: 12
v_gene: TRBV6-5
CDR3aa: ASRRTGGTEKLF

abundance: once
len: 9
v_gene: TRBV29-1
CDR3aa: SALEPGELF

abundance: large
len: 11
v_gene: TRBV5-4
CDR3aa: ASSPGVGDEQY

abundance: -
len: 12
v_gene: TRBV29-1
CDR3aa: SARDRGNTGELF

abundance: -
len: 11
v_gene: TRBV25-1
CDR3aa: ASHWTENNEQF

abundance: -
len: 12
v_gene: TRBV21-1
CDR3aa: ASSSLGRYQPQH

abundance: -
len: 11
v_gene: TRBV6-5
CDR3aa: ASGGSSYNEQF

abundance: -
len: 14
v_gene: TRBV5-1
CDR3aa: ASSNKGQGAGETQY

abundance: few
len: 14
v_gene: TRBV6-6
CDR3aa: ASSPRLAGGGNTQY

abundance: -
len: 10
v_gene: TRBV25-1
CDR3aa: ASSEYGETQY

abundance: -
len: 11
v_gene: TRBV5-4
CDR3aa: ASSLRDSYEQY